The 10 T cell receptor beta chains reported below all come from one sample, sequenced in a study of blood T cell repertoires in COVID-19. Assay: immunoSEQ multiplex PCR; the TCRdb copy retains only in-frame clones and omits some. The data contain approximately 230,000 clones, approximately 82% of them singletons. Input material: PBMCs or T cells enriched from blood (not recorded which). The origin of the receptors is a man aged 40-55 years who had recovered from COVID-19.

The gene calls are TRBV10-3 and TRBJ2-7; 9 bases map to TRBD2. The germline V gene encodes CDR1 ENHRY and CDR2 SYGVKD. This CDR3 spans 15 amino acids. V lost 3 bases to trimming and J lost 7 bases; unmatched junction nucleotides: 10. Here the CDR3 DNA reads TGTGCCATCAGTGAATTGACTAGCGGTCTTGGAGAGCAGTACTTC. Its protein is CAISELTSGLGEQYF.

This clone was seen a few times. The chain combines TRBV28 with TRBJ1-4; D perhaps matches TRBD1 (5 bases). V shed 6 bases and J shed 6 bases, with 17 bases lying between them. CDR3 size: 15 residues. Germline V gene data show CDR1 as MDHEN and CDR2 as SYDVKM. CDR3 loop: CASRLWGRNHEKLFF. The CDR3 region has the DNA TGTGCCAGCAGATTGTGGGGCAGGAACCATGAAAAACTGTTTTTT.

Here the CDR3 DNA reads TGTGCCAGTACCATCGGGGGAGCAATAGATACGCAGTATTTT. Translating gives CASTIGGAIDTQYF. The chain is built from TRBV19 and TRBJ2-3; maybe TRBD2 (6 bases). Germline values: CDR1 LNHDA, CDR2 SQIVND (reference sequence). The CDR3 is 14 residues long. Trimming removed 7 bases from V and 5 bases from J, with 16 bases in between. The full variable domain, its missing parts supplied by reference TRBV19 and TRBJ2-3, is DGGITQSPKYLFRKEGQNVTLSCEQNLNHDAMYWYRQDPGQGLRLIYYSQIVNDFQKGDIAEGYSVSREKKESFPLTVTSAQKNPTAFYLCASTIGGAIDTQYFGPGTRLTVL.

This chain joins TRBV20-1 and TRBJ2-3; TRBD2 agrees at 9 bases. Germline assignment: CDR1 DFQATT and CDR2 SNEGSKA (reference sequence). V shed 3 bases, J shed 0 bases, and the junction held 16 bases outside the gene matches. This CDR3 comprises 19 residues. The CDR3 reads CSASDGGGALALSTDTQYF. The DNA of the CDR3 is TGCAGTGCTAGTGACGGCGGGGGGGCTTTAGCCCTAAGCACAGATACGCAGTATTTT.

The gene calls are TRBV28 and TRBJ1-5; D gene unclear. V lost 8 bases to trimming and J lost 2 bases, with 7 bases between them. The germline V gene has CDR1 MDHEN and CDR2 SYDVKM. The CDR3 runs to 12 residues. This chain's CDR3 is CASGGRNQPQHF. The CDR3 region has the DNA TGTGCCAGCGGTGGGCGCAATCAGCCCCAGCATTTT. Full variable domain (outside the CDR3, taken from reference TRBV28 and TRBJ1-5): DVKVTQSSRYLVKRTGEKVFLECVQDMDHENMFWYRQDPGLGLRLIYFSYDVKMKEKGDIPEGYSVSREKKERFSLILESASTNQTSMYLCASGGRNQPQHFGDGTRLSIL.

This clone was observed a single time. The chain links TRBV5-1 to TRBJ1-2; 8 bases fit TRBD1. V was clipped by 4 bases and J by 3 bases; unmatched bases: 2. Per germline, CDR1 SGHRS and CDR2 YFSETQ. The CDR3 loop spans 13 amino acids. The CDR3 nucleotides read TGCGCCAGCAGCCCGACAGGGGACTATGGCTACACCTTC. Its protein is CASSPTGDYGYTF. Filled out from reference TRBV5-1 and TRBJ1-2, the complete variable domain reads KAGVTQTPRYLIKTRGQQVTLSCSPISGHRSVSWYQQTPGQGLQFLFEYFSETQRNKGNFPGRFSGRQFSNSRSEMNVSTLELGDSALYLCASSPTGDYGYTFGSGTRLTVV.

J is TRBJ2-1 and V is TRBV29-1, with 16 bases fitting TRBD2. J gave up 9 bases and V 4 bases, and 9 bases lay outside the gene matches. CDR3 size: 16 residues. Germline loops: CDR1 SQVTM, CDR2 ANQGSEA. The CDR3 reads CSVGGTSGRAVGEQFF. The CDR3 DNA follows: TGCAGCGTTGGGGGGACTAGCGGGAGGGCCGTGGGTGAGCAGTTCTTC.

The chain has TRBV10-3 and TRBJ2-7; 7 bases align to TRBD1. Per the germline V gene, CDR1 is ENHRY and CDR2 is SYGVKD. The V gene end was trimmed by 0 bases and the J gene end by 3 bases; junction bases not matched to a gene: 11. The CDR3 length is 17 residues. The CDR3 DNA follows: TGTGCCATCAGTGAGTCCTTAATGGTAGGGGGCGTCTACGAGCAGTACTTC. This codes for CAISESLMVGGVYEQYF.

This clone was seen only a few times. CDR3 residues: CAWSFRNTEAFF. The CDR3 region has the DNA TGTGCCTGGAGTTTTCGGAACACTGAAGCTTTCTTT. The chain recombines TRBV30 with TRBJ1-1, with unresolved D. Trimming shortened V by 2 bases and J by 1 base, and 5 bases separated the two germline ends. Germline loops: CDR1 GTSNPN, CDR2 SVGIG (reference sequence). The CDR3 spans 12 residues.

The rearrangement links TRBV29-1 to TRBJ2-7; 9 bases match TRBD1. The CDR3 extends over 14 amino acids. Trimming cost V 6 bases and J 6 bases; bases outside gene matches: 12. The germline V gene encodes CDR1 SQVTM and CDR2 ANQGSEA. The CDR3 region has the DNA TGCAGCGTCGGAATACAGGGGGCGCTAGGCGAGCAGTACTTC. Its protein product is CSVGIQGALGEQYF.